What follows describes a single T cell receptor (beta chain). The antigen remains undetermined. The data were taken from a study of shared clonotypes between healthy human individuals. General observations from the study: Sequencing depth was predicted to influence how clonotypes are shared among donors. About 5% was the fraction of naive CD4 clonotypes found shared across a handful of donors.

The naive CD8 fraction comprised CD45RO-negative cells positively selected for CCR7 and excluded terminally differentiated effector memory CD45RA+ cells. Only in-frame clones appear in the TCRdb table, and some are missing; sequencing was by immunoSEQ multiplex PCR. The sample carries a few hundred thousand clones, roughly 95% recorded once. The CDR3 totals 13 residues. Trimming cost V 3 bases and J 10 bases, with 13 bases left between them. The germline V gene has CDR1 SEHNR and CDR2 FQNEAQ (reference sequence). The chain is built from TRBV7-9 and TRBJ2-1; no clear D. This receptor was obtained from a woman aged 25 to 39 in good health. Input material: naive CD8+ T cells sorted from blood. CDR3 sequence reads: CASSFHAPVEQFF. Here the CDR3 DNA reads TGTGCCAGCAGCTTCCACGCCCCGGTCGAGCAGTTCTTC.